This entry concerns a single T cell receptor (beta chain). As yet, its antigen is unknown. V lost 5 bases and J 4 bases, leaving 18 bases between the germline ends. The CDR3 contains 15 residues. Per germline, CDR1 MNHEY and CDR2 SMNVEV (reference sequence). Repertoires were generated with immunoSEQ multiplex PCR, while TCRdb's copy carries only in-frame clones and drops some. The profile shows about 150,000 clones, more than 75% of them singletons. This entry belongs to a study of cytomegalovirus exposure and HLA in healthy donors. Findings and caveats of the study: While the bulk of TCR sequences proved rare, some public TCRs turned up in many donors. Investigators reported 150 to 200 TCR beta chains as tied to cytomegalovirus. Under in vitro conditions, three CMV-associated chains were confirmed as specific for CMV antigens.

The rearrangement joins TRBV27 to TRBJ2-7; D not resolved. The TCR sequence derives from a man aged 18 to 35 in good health and CMV-seronegative. The sequenced sample consisted of PBMCs. The CDR3 loop reads CASSPTPTARYEQYF. The DNA for the CDR3 is TGTGCCAGCAGTCCTACCCCGACTGCTAGGTACGAGCAGTACTTC.